This T cell receptor (beta chain) was captured in a study of blood T cell repertoires in COVID-19. About the study: There were acute and convalescent COVID-19 samples, and they came from the United States, Italy and Spain. The cDNA or gDNA used as material had been derived from T cells, B-cell-depleted T cells, or PBMCs.

Germline V gene data show CDR1 as SQVTM and CDR2 as ANQGSEA. V gave up 0 bases and J gave up 4 bases, with 16 bases separating them. The CDR3 contains 15 residues. Study processing details: Reference gene primer amplification gave estimated nucleated cell counts. Assay used: immunoSEQ multiplex PCR; TCRdb lists only in-frame clones, some missing. The V and J calls and the clone size are those of that table, but D and trimming were determined from the DNA. The top ten clones hold about 4% of a sample with some 60,000 clones, around 83% of them seen once. Sequenced input: peripheral blood. This chain connects TRBV29-1 to TRBJ2-7, with a possible D match to TRBD2 (7 bases). This clonotype originated in a woman at least 80 years old with acute or convalescent COVID-19. The CDR3 reads CSVEDPRGAGYEQYF. The CDR3 nucleotides are TGCAGCGTTGAAGATCCCCGGGGGGCGGGATACGAGCAGTACTTC.